Listed here are 4 T cell receptor beta chains from one sample, sequenced in a study of cytomegalovirus exposure and HLA in healthy donors. 13 Jbeta primers and 60 Vbeta primers were used for the PCR. The method was immunoSEQ multiplex PCR; TCRdb's version includes in-frame clones alone and lacks a portion of them. There are some 150,000 clones in the sample; roughly 80% occur only once, and more than 4% lies in the top ten. The sequenced material came from PBMCs. Every receptor here comes from a man aged 40-49 years in good health and CMV-seronegative.

This clone was detected only once. CDR3 coding DNA: TGTGCCAGCAGCTCTAGACTAGCCCGAGGGCTCTCTGGGGCCAACGTCCTGACTTTC. This codes for CASSSRLARGLSGANVLTF. The chain employs TRBV5-4 and TRBJ2-6; TRBD2 matches 7 bases. From germline, CDR1 is SGHNT and CDR2 YYREEE (reference sequence). J was trimmed by 0 bases and V by 3 bases; bases with no gene match: 12. The CDR3 length is 19 residues.

This clone was found once. The chain recombines TRBV7-3 with TRBJ2-2, with D perhaps TRBD2 (6 bases). Deletions cut 4 bases from V and 6 bases from J, with 12 bases between. The CDR3 consists of 14 residues. Germline CDR1 is SGHTA and CDR2 is FQGTGA. The CDR3 DNA is TGTGCCAGCAGCTCAGGAGGGGTGCCCGGGGAGCTGTTTTTT. Translation gives CASSSGGVPGELFF.

The chain uses TRBV7-2 and TRBJ1-6; no reliable D call. Germline assignment: CDR1 SGHTA and CDR2 FQGNSA. The ends were cut back, 0 bases at V and 13 bases at J, with 7 bases in the middle. CDR3 size: 12 residues. Written as DNA, the CDR3 is TGTGCCAGCAGCTTAGCCCTATCGCCCCTCCACTTT. It translates to CASSLALSPLHF.

The V gene is TRBV4-2, the J gene TRBJ2-1, with TRBD2 matching 7 bases. V was clipped by 3 bases and J by 5 bases; unmatched bases: 7. The CDR3 totals 15 residues. The germline V gene encodes CDR1 LGHNA and CDR2 YNFKEQ. CDR3 protein: CASSQGRGYDNEQFF. For the CDR3, the DNA is TGTGCCAGCAGCCAGGGGCGGGGGTACGACAATGAGCAGTTCTTC.